This TCR beta chain was documented in a study of T-cell reconstitution after alpha-beta-depleted transplantation in children. This CDR3 region has 16 residues. The junction had 12 bases not matched to a gene; V was cut back by 2 bases and J by 8 bases. Germline CDR1 reads PRHDT; CDR2 reads FYEKMQ (reference sequence). Preparation of the TCRbeta library involved a method that used unique molecular identifiers. A single record per CDR3 protein comes from TCRdb applying MiXCR to the PCR reads. The top ten hold 3.5% to 4% of the sample, which has fewer than 400,000 distinct CDR3 sequences, roughly 21% seen once. This clonotype has only a few counts.

The genes are TRBV13 and TRBJ2-1; TRBD1 matches 7 bases. The TCR sequence derives from a human donor who donated a stem cell graft to a child with acute myeloid leukemia. The sample consisted of PBMCs from the stem cell graft donor, taken from the stem cell graft. The CDR3 loop reads CASSLRSKTGTDEQFF. CDR3 sequence (DNA): TGTGCCAGCAGCTTAAGGTCTAAGACAGGGACCGATGAGCAGTTCTTC.